This T cell receptor beta chain was found in a study of regulatory T cells in long-lasting Graves disease. Findings and limits, study-wide: In persistent patients, shared public clonotypes (approximately 3,000) outnumbered those in new patients (about 970). Persistent disease was characterized by preferential usage of TRBV28, TRBJ1-2 and TRBJ2-5.

Both iRepertoire HTBI primers and Arm-PCR of CDR3 regions were used to build the TCR beta libraries. MiXCR was run by TCRdb on the multiplex PCR reads, yielding one entry per CDR3 protein. This table has 450,000 to 600,000 distinct CDR3 sequences, roughly 12% appearing once. Trimming pared 2 bases from V and 6 bases from J, leaving 14 bases between. From germline, CDR1 is MGHRA and CDR2 YSYEKL. CDR3 length: 14 residues. Time point here: newly diagnosed GD, antithyroid drugs for less than 3 months. There was RNA extracted from PBMCs, and the TCR library was made from it. As for this clonotype: The antigen remains unidentified.

The sample was also reused in another study, on T cells in Graves' hyperthyroidism and ophthalmopathy.

The chain has TRBV4-1 and TRBJ2-7, with TRBD2 as a possible D gene (5 bases). The specimen was peripheral blood mononuclear cells (PBMCs), collected at new diagnosis, from a patient treated with antithyroid drugs. This sequence originates from a man aged 25-45 years with Graves disease. Written as DNA, the CDR3 is TGCGCCAGCAGCCAACCGGGGTCTAGACCCGAGCAGTACTTC. Amino acid sequence: CASSQPGSRPEQYF.